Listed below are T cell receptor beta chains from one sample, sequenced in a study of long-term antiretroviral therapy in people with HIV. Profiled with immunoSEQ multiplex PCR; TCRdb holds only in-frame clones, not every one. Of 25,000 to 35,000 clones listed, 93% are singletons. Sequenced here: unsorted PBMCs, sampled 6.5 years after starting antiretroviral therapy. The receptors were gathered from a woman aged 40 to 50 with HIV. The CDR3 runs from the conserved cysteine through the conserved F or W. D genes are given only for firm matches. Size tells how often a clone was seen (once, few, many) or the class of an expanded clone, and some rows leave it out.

CDR3 DNA: TGTGCCAGTAGTCCCCAGGGGGCAGAGCGGGCTGAAGCTTTCTTT
CDR3 protein: CASSPQGAERAEAFF
V gene: TRBV19
clone size: NA
D gene: TRBD1
J gene: TRBJ1-1

CDR3 DNA: TGTGCCAGCAGCTTTCAGTCCGGGGAGCTGTTTTTT
CDR3 protein: CASSFQSGELFF
V gene: TRBV7-9
clone size: once
D gene: NA
J gene: TRBJ2-2

CDR3 DNA: TGTGCCAGCAGTTACTCCGGCAGGGTCGGGTACACCATATATTTT
CDR3 protein: CASSYSGRVGYTIYF
V gene: TRBV6-5
clone size: NA
D gene: NA
J gene: TRBJ1-3

CDR3 DNA: TGTGCCAGCAGCTTAGTGGGACAGAAGACATATGGCTACACCTTC
CDR3 protein: CASSLVGQKTYGYTF
V gene: TRBV7-2
clone size: NA
D gene: TRBD1
J gene: TRBJ1-2

CDR3 DNA: TGTGCCAGCAGCCCGGGACAGGGGATGAACACTGAAGCTTTCTTT
CDR3 protein: CASSPGQGMNTEAFF
V gene: TRBV7-2
clone size: NA
D gene: TRBD1
J gene: TRBJ1-1

CDR3 DNA: TGTGCCAGTAGTATAGTGGGGACGGACACTGAAGCTTTCTTT
CDR3 protein: CASSIVGTDTEAFF
V gene: TRBV19
clone size: NA
D gene: NA
J gene: TRBJ1-1

CDR3 DNA: TGTGCCAGCAGCTTAGCGGGGGGGATGACTGAAGCTTTCTTT
CDR3 protein: CASSLAGGMTEAFF
V gene: TRBV7-9
clone size: NA
D gene: NA
J gene: TRBJ1-1

CDR3 DNA: TGCGCCAGCAGCCTTGGCCCGGTGGGGGACTACGAGCAGTACTTC
CDR3 protein: CASSLGPVGDYEQYF
V gene: TRBV5-1
clone size: NA
D gene: NA
J gene: TRBJ2-7

CDR3 DNA: TGTGCCAGCAGCTTAGCGGGATACTACGAGCAGTACTTC
CDR3 protein: CASSLAGYYEQYF
V gene: TRBV7-9
clone size: once
D gene: NA
J gene: TRBJ2-7

CDR3 DNA: TGTGCCAGCAGCTTAAGTAAGGCGGGGGGGCCCCCGGATACGCAGTATTTT
CDR3 protein: CASSLSKAGGPPDTQYF
V gene: TRBV7-2
clone size: NA
D gene: TRBD2
J gene: TRBJ2-3

CDR3 DNA: TGCGCCAGCAGCTTGGAATCCCGAGGGGGCTATGGCTACACCTTC
CDR3 protein: CASSLESRGGYGYTF
V gene: TRBV5-1
clone size: NA
D gene: NA
J gene: TRBJ1-2

CDR3 DNA: TGTGCCAGCAGTTACAGGGACAGGGTAAGCTCCGAAGCTTTCTTT
CDR3 protein: CASSYRDRVSSEAFF
V gene: TRBV6-5
clone size: once
D gene: TRBD1
J gene: TRBJ1-1

CDR3 DNA: TGTGCCAGCAGCCAAGCTGGAGGACAGGTAGCCTACGAGCAGTACTTC
CDR3 protein: CASSQAGGQVAYEQYF
V gene: TRBV4-2
clone size: NA
D gene: TRBD1
J gene: TRBJ2-7

CDR3 DNA: TGTGCCAGCAGCGTAGCGGGGTATAGCACAGATACGCAGTATTTT
CDR3 protein: CASSVAGYSTDTQYF
V gene: TRBV9
clone size: NA
D gene: NA
J gene: TRBJ2-3

CDR3 DNA: TGTGCCAGCAGATTCCGTGATGGCCCCTACAATGAGCAGTTCTTC
CDR3 protein: CASRFRDGPYNEQFF
V gene: TRBV2
clone size: once
D gene: NA
J gene: TRBJ2-1

CDR3 DNA: TGCGCCAGCAGCCTAAATACTGGGTATGGCTACACCTTC
CDR3 protein: CASSLNTGYGYTF
V gene: TRBV5-1
clone size: NA
D gene: NA
J gene: TRBJ1-2

CDR3 DNA: TGTGCCAGCAGCTGGGATAGGGACAGCTTCTATGGCTACACCTTC
CDR3 protein: CASSWDRDSFYGYTF
V gene: TRBV7-2
clone size: NA
D gene: TRBD1
J gene: TRBJ1-2

CDR3 DNA: TGCGCCAGCAGTTTTACCTCTGGGCAGGGGTCAGCTGGCTACACCTTC
CDR3 protein: CASSFTSGQGSAGYTF
V gene: TRBV10-2
clone size: NA
D gene: NA
J gene: TRBJ1-2